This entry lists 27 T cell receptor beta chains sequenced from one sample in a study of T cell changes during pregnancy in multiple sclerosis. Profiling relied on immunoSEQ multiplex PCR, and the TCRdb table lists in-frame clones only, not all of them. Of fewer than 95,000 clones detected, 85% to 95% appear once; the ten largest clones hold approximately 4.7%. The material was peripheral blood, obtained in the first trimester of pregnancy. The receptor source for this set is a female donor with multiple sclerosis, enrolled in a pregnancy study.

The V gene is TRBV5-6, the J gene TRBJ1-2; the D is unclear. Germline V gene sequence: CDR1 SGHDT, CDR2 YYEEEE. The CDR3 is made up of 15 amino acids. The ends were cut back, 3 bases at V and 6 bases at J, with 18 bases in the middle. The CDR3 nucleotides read TGTGCCAGCAGCTCCCCATTGGAGGAGAGCGATGGCTACACCTTC. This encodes CASSSPLEESDGYTF.

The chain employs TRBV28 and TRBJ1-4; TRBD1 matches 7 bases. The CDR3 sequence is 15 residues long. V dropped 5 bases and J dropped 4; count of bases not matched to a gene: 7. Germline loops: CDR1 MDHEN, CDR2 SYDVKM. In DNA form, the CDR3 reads TGTGCCAGCAGTCCAACCGGGACAGTTAATGAAAAACTGTTTTTT. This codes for CASSPTGTVNEKLFF.

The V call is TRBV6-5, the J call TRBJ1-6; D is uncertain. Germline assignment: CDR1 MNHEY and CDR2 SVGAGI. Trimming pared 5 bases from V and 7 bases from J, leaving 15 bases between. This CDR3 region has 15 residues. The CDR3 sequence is CASSPKTGANSPLHF. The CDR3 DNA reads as TGTGCCAGCAGTCCAAAAACGGGAGCGAATTCACCCCTCCACTTT.

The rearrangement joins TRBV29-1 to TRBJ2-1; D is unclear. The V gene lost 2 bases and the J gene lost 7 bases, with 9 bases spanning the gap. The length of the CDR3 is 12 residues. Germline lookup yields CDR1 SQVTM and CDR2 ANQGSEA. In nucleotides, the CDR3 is TGCAGCGTTGAAAGAAACGAGAATGAGCAGTTCTTC. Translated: CSVERNENEQFF.

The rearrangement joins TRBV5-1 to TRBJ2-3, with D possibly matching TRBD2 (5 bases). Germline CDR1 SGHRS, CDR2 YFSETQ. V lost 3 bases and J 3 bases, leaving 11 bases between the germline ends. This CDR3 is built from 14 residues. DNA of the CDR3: TGCGCCAGCAGCTATCCCGGGAATACAGATACGCAGTATTTT. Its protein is CASSYPGNTDTQYF. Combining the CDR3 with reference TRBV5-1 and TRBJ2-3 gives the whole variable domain KAGVTQTPRYLIKTRGQQVTLSCSPISGHRSVSWYQQTPGQGLQFLFEYFSETQRNKGNFPGRFSGRQFSNSRSEMNVSTLELGDSALYLCASSYPGNTDTQYFGPGTRLTVL.

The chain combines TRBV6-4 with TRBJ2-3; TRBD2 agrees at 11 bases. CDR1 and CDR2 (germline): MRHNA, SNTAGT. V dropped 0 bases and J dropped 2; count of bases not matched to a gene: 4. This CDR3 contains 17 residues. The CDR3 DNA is TGTGCCAGCAGTGACTCCCCTAGCGGGGGGTCCACAGATACGCAGTATTTT. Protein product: CASSDSPSGGSTDTQYF.

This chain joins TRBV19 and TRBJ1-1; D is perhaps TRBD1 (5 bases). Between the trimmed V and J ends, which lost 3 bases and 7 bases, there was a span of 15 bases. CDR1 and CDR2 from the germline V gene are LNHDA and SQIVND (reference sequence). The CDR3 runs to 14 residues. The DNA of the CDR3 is TGTGCCAGTAGTATCCCAGGGTTGGTTAATGAAGCTTTCTTT. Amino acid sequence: CASSIPGLVNEAFF.

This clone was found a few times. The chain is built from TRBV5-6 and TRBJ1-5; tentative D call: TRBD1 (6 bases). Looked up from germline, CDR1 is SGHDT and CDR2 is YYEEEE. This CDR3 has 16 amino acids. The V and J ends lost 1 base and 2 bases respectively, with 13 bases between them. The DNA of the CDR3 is TGTGCCAGCAGCTTGCCAGGGGATGGCGGCAATCAGCCCCAGCATTTT. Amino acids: CASSLPGDGGNQPQHF.

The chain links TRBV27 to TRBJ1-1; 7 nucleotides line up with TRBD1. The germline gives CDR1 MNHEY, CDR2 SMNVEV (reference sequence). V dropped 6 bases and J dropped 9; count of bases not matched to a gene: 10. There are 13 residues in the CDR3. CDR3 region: CASRVRQGGKAFF. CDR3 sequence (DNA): TGTGCCAGCAGGGTCAGACAGGGCGGGAAAGCTTTCTTT.

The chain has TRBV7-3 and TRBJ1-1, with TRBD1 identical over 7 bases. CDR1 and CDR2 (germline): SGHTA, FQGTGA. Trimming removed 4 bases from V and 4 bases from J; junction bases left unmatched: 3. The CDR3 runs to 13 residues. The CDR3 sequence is CASSSTGATEAFF. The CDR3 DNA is TGTGCCAGCAGCTCAACAGGGGCCACTGAAGCTTTCTTT.

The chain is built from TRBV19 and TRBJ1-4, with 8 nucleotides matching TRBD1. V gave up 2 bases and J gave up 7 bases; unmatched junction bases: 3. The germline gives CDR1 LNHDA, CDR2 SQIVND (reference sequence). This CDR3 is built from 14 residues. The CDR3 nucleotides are TGTGCCAGTAGTATATCGGGACAGGCTGAAAAACTGTTTTTT. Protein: CASSISGQAEKLFF.

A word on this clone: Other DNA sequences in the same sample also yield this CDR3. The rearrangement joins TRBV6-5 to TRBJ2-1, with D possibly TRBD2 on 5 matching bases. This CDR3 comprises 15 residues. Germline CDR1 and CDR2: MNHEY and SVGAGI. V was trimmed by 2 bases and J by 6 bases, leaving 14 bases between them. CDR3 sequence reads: CASSYAAGEGNEQFF. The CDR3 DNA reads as TGTGCCAGCAGTTACGCAGCCGGGGAAGGCAATGAGCAGTTCTTC.

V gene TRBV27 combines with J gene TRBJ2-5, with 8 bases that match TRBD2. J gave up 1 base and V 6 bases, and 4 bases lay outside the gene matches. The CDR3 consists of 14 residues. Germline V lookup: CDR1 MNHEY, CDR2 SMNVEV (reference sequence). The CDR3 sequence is CASRGGGIQETQYF. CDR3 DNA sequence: TGTGCCAGCAGGGGCGGGGGGATCCAAGAGACCCAGTACTTC.

In DNA, the CDR3 is TGTGCCAGCAGCTTACTCGGGGGGGTGCAAGAGACCCAGTACTTC. Its protein is CASSLLGGVQETQYF. This chain connects TRBV7-6 to TRBJ2-5, with 8 bases lining up with TRBD2. V shed 2 bases, J shed 2 bases, and the junction held 4 bases outside the gene matches. The CDR3 runs to 15 residues. CDR1 and CDR2 from the germline V gene are SGHVS and FNYEAQ.

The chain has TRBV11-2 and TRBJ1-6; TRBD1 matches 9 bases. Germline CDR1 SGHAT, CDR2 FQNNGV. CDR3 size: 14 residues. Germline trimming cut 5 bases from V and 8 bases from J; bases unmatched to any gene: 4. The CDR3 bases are TGTGCCAGCAGCCCCGACAGGGGGTATTCACCCCTCCACTTT. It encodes CASSPDRGYSPLHF.

In nucleotides, the CDR3 is TGTGCCAGCAGTGCGGCAGGACAGGGGATGGGCGGCTACACCTTC. It specifies CASSAAGQGMGGYTF. The V and J genes are TRBV6-1 and TRBJ1-2; TRBD1 matches 9 bases. Germline values: CDR1 MNHNS, CDR2 SASEGT. Trimming at V came to 4 bases and at J to 8 bases, leaving 11 bases not matched to a gene. The CDR3 is 15 amino acids.

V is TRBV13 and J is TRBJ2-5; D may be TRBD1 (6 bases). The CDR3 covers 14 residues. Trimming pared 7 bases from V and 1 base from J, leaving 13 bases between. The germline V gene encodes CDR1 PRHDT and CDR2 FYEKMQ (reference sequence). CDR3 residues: CASKEQGRQETQYF. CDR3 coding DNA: TGTGCCAGCAAGGAACAGGGCCGCCAAGAGACCCAGTACTTC.

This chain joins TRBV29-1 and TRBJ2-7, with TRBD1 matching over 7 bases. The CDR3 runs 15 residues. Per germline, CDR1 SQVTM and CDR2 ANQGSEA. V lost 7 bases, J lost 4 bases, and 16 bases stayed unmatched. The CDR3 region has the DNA TGCAGCGCTAAAGGACAGGCCGAAACTTTATACGAGCAGTACTTC. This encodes CSAKGQAETLYEQYF.

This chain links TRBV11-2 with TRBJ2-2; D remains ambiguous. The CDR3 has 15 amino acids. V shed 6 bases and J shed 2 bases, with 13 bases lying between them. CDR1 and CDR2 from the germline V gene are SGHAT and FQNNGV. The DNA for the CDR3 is TGTGCCAGCAGTAGTTGGCGGAAAAACACCGGGGAGCTGTTTTTT. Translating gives CASSSWRKNTGELFF.

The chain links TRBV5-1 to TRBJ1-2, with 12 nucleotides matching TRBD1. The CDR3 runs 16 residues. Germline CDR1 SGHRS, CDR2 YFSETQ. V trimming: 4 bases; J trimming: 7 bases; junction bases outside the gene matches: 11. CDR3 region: CASSLLRGQGASGYTF. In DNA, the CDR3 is TGCGCCAGCAGCCTCTTAAGGGGACAGGGGGCGAGTGGCTACACCTTC.

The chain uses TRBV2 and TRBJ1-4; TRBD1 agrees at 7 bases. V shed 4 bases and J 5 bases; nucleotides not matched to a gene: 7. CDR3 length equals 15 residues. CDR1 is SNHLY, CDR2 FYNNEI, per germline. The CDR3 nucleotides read TGTGCCAGCAGTGGCCTCGGGACAGCAAATGAAAAACTGTTTTTT. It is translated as CASSGLGTANEKLFF.

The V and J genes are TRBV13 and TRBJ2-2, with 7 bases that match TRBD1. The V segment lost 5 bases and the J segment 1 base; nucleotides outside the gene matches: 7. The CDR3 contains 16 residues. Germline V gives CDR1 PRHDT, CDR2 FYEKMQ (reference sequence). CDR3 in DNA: TGTGCCAGCAGCCTCGGGACAGACAAGAACACCGGGGAGCTGTTTTTT. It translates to CASSLGTDKNTGELFF.

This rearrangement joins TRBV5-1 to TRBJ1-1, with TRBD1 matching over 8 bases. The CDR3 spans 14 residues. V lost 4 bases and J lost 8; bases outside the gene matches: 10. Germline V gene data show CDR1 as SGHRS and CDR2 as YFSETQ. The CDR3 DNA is TGCGCCAGCAGCGACCCCCCGACAGGGGCCGAAGCTTTCTTT. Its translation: CASSDPPTGAEAFF.

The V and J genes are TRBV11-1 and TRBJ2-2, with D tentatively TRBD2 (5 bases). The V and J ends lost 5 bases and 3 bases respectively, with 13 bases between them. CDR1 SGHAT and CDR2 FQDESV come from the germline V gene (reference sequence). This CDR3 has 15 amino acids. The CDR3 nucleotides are TGTGCCAGCAGCAGACGGCGGGTTGACACCGGGGAGCTGTTTTTT. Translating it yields CASSRRRVDTGELFF.

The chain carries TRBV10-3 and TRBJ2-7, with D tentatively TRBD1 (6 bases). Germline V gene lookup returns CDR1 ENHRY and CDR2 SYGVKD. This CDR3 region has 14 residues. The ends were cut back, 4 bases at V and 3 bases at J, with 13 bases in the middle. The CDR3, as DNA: TGTGCCATCAGTGTGGGCCAGGGGAACTACGAGCAGTACTTC. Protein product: CAISVGQGNYEQYF.

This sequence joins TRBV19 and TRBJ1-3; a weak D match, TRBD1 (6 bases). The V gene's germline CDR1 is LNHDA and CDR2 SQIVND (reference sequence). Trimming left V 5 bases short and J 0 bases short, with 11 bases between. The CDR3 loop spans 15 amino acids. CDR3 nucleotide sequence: TGTGCCAGTAGTCCAACAGGGCACTCTGGAAACACCATATATTTT. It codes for CASSPTGHSGNTIYF. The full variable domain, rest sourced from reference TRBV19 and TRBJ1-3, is DGGITQSPKYLFRKEGQNVTLSCEQNLNHDAMYWYRQDPGQGLRLIYYSQIVNDFQKGDIAEGYSVSREKKESFPLTVTSAQKNPTAFYLCASSPTGHSGNTIYFGEGSWLTVV.

The CDR3: CSAEGQPNTEAFF. The CDR3 DNA is TGCAGCGCTGAGGGACAGCCGAACACTGAAGCTTTCTTT. The J gene is TRBJ1-1, the V gene TRBV29-1, with TRBD1 identical over 7 bases. V shed 7 bases and J 1 base; nucleotides not matched to a gene: 6. The CDR3 is 13 amino acids. CDR1 is SQVTM, CDR2 ANQGSEA, per germline. Drawing the rest from reference TRBV29-1 and TRBJ1-1, the complete variable domain is SAVISQKPSRDICQRGTSLTIQCQVDSQVTMMFWYRQQPGQSLTLIATANQGSEATYESGFVIDKFPISRPNLTFSTLTVSNMSPEDSSIYLCSAEGQPNTEAFFGQGTRLTVV.